Each of the 10 T cell receptor beta chains below was sequenced from the same sample in a study of cytomegalovirus exposure and HLA in healthy donors. Vbeta (60) and Jbeta (13) primers were used in the PCR. Clones were read by immunoSEQ multiplex PCR, and TCRdb kept only the in-frame ones, dropping some. The data hold about 43,000 clones, with 70% to 80% observed a single time. Sample: PBMCs. These receptors were taken from a man in his thirties or forties in good health and CMV-seronegative.

The rearrangement joins TRBV5-6 to TRBJ1-1; 9 bases fit TRBD1. This CDR3 spans 17 amino acids. Losses at the gene ends were 2 bases for V and 2 bases for J; bases not matched to a gene: 10. The germline CDR1 and CDR2 sequences are SGHDT and YYEEEE. The CDR3 loop reads CASSFGARQGVNTEAFF. CDR3 DNA sequence: TGTGCCAGCAGCTTTGGGGCGAGACAGGGGGTAAACACTGAAGCTTTCTTT.

CDR3 bases: TGTGCCAGCAGCCACAACGGACTAGCGGGCCTTTTCCGGGCCAACGAGCAGTACTTC. It translates to CASSHNGLAGLFRANEQYF. The rearrangement uses TRBV7-9 and TRBJ2-7; 11 bases align to TRBD2. Trimming took 5 bases from V and 5 from J; bases not matched to a gene: 20. CDR3 length: 19 residues. Germline CDR1 and CDR2: SEHNR and FQNEAQ (reference sequence).

As to this clone: The junction shows a germline mismatch at one end, possibly a read error. This sequence joins TRBV7-9 and TRBJ1-6; a possible D gene is TRBD1 (5 bases). This CDR3 is 15 amino acids long. CDR1 is SEHNR, CDR2 FQNEAQ, per germline (reference sequence). CDR3 sequence: CSSSIQLGQNSPLHF. The CDR3 nucleotides read TGTTCCAGCAGCATCCAACTGGGGCAAAATTCACCCCTCCACTTT.

V is TRBV6-1 and J is TRBJ1-5; no firm D call. Germline-derived CDR1 and CDR2 are MNHNS and SASEGT. V lost 2 bases, J lost 4 bases, and 9 bases lay in between. The CDR3 extends over 14 amino acids. Here the CDR3 reads CASSESWENQPQHF. The CDR3 region has the DNA TGTGCCAGCAGTGAAAGCTGGGAGAATCAGCCCCAGCATTTT.

V is TRBV19 and J is TRBJ1-2; unclear D gene. Trimming stripped 5 bases from V and 8 bases from J, with 21 bases between. The CDR3 sequence is 15 residues long. In germline, CDR1 is LNHDA, CDR2 SQIVND (reference sequence). Here the CDR3 DNA reads TGTGCCAGTAGTCTGATGTTGAGGCCCGCGCTGGGCTACACCTTC. It is translated as CASSLMLRPALGYTF.

V is TRBV5-1 and J is TRBJ1-1; D possibly corresponds to TRBD1 (5 bases). The V and J ends lost 6 bases and 6 bases respectively, with 15 bases between them. The germline gives CDR1 SGHRS, CDR2 YFSETQ. The CDR3 spans 13 residues. CDR3 nucleotides: TGCGCCAGCAAGAGAACAGGTAACCCTGAAGCTTTCTTT. The encoded protein is CASKRTGNPEAFF.

The chain combines TRBV9 with TRBJ2-1, with D possibly TRBD2 on 6 matching bases. Germline V gene data show CDR1 as SGDLS and CDR2 as YYNGEE. The V end lost 3 bases, the J end lost 0 bases, and 19 bases lay between the germline ends. The CDR3 spans 18 residues. CDR3 sequence: CASSGITSLQSSYNEQFF. Here the CDR3 DNA reads TGTGCCAGCAGCGGGATAACTAGCCTACAGAGCTCCTACAATGAGCAGTTCTTC.

This chain joins TRBV6-1 and TRBJ1-5; the D is unclear. V lost 3 bases and J 4 bases, leaving 22 bases between the germline ends. The CDR3 runs 18 residues. Germline values: CDR1 MNHNS, CDR2 SASEGT. The CDR3 DNA sequence: TGTGCCAGCAGTGACTATAAAGCCCCTGACTTTTGGAATCAGCCCCAGCATTTT. This gives the protein CASSDYKAPDFWNQPQHF.

The J gene is TRBJ2-2, the V gene TRBV11-2, with D possibly matching TRBD2 (6 bases). The V gene lost 6 bases and the J gene lost 7 bases, with 15 bases spanning the gap. The germline V gene encodes CDR1 SGHAT and CDR2 FQNNGV. The CDR3 is 14 residues long. DNA of the CDR3: TGTGCCAGCAGATGGGACTCTTCAGGCGGGGAGCTGTTTTTT. Protein product: CASRWDSSGGELFF.

The chain uses TRBV4-2 and TRBJ1-1; maybe TRBD1 (5 bases). Germline CDR1 is LGHNA and CDR2 is YNFKEQ. This CDR3 spans 15 amino acids. V lost 2 bases to trimming and J lost 5 bases, with 15 bases between them. The CDR3 region has the DNA TGTGCCAGCAGCCAATCCCCCCCCGGGGGGACTGAAGCTTTCTTT. This codes for CASSQSPPGGTEAFF.